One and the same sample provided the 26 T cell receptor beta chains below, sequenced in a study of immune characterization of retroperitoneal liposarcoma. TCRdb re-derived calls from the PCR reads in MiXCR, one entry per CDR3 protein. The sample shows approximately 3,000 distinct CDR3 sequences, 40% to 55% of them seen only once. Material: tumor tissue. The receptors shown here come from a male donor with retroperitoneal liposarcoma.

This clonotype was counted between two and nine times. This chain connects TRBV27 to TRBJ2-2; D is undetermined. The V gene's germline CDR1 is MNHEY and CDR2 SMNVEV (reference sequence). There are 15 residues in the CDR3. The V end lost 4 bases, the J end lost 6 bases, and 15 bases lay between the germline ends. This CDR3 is CASSSQPEISGELFF. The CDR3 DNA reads TGTGCCAGCAGTTCTCAGCCGGAGATATCCGGGGAGCTGTTTTTT.

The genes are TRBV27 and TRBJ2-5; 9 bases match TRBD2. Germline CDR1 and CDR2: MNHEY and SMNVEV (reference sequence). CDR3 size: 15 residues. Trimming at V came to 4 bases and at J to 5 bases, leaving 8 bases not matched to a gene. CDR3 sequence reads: CASSSGAGGHETQYF. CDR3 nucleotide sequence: TGTGCCAGCAGTTCGGGGGCGGGAGGGCATGAGACCCAGTACTTC.

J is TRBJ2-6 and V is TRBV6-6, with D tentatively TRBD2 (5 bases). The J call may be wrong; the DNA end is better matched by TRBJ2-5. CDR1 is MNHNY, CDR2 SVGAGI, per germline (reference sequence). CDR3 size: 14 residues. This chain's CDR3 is CASSYSGSRGTQYF. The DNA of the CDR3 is TGTGCCAGCAGTTACTCAGGGAGTCGGGGGACCCAGTACTTC.

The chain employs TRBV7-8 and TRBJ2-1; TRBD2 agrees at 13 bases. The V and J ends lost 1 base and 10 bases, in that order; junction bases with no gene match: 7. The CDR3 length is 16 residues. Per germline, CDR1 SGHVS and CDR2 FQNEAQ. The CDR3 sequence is CASSLETSGRGGEQFF. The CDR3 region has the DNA TGTGCCAGCAGCTTAGAAACTAGCGGGAGGGGGGGGGAGCAGTTCTTC.

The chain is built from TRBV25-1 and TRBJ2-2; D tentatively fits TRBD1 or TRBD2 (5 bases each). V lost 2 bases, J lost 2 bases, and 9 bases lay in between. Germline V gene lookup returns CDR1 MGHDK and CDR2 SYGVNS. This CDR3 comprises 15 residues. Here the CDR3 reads CASSELGANTGELFF. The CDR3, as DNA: TGTGCCAGCAGTGAACTCGGGGCCAACACCGGGGAGCTGTTTTTT. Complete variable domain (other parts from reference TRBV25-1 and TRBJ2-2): EADIYQTPRYLVIGTGKKITLECSQTMGHDKMYWYQQDPGMELHLIHYSYGVNSTEKGDLSSESTVSRIRTEHFPLTLESARPSHTSQYLCASSELGANTGELFFGEGSRLTVL.

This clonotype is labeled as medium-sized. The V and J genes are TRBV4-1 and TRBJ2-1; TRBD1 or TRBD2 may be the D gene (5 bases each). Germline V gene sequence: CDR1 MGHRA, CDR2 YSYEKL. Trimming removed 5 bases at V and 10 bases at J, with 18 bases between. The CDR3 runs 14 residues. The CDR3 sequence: CASSTRAGTYEQFF. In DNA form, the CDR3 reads TGCGCCAGCAGCACGAGGGCCGGGACCTACGAGCAGTTCTTC.

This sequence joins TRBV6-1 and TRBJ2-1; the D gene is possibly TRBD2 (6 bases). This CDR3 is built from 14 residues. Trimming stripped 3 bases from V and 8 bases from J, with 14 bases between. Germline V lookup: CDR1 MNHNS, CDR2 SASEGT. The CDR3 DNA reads TGTGCCAGCAGTGATCAGTTGGAGCGGGATGAGCAGTTCTTC. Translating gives CASSDQLERDEQFF.

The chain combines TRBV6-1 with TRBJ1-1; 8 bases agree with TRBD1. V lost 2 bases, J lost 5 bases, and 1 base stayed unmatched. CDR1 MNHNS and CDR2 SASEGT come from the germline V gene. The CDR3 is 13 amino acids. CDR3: CASSEWTGTEAFF. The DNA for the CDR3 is TGTGCCAGCAGTGAATGGACAGGGACTGAAGCTTTCTTT.

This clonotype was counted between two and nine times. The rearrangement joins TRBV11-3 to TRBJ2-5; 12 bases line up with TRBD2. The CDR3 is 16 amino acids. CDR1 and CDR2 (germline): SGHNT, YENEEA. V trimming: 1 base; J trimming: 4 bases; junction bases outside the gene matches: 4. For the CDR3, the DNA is TGTGCCAGCAGCTTAGGACTAGCGGGAGAACGAGAGACCCAGTACTTC. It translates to CASSLGLAGERETQYF.

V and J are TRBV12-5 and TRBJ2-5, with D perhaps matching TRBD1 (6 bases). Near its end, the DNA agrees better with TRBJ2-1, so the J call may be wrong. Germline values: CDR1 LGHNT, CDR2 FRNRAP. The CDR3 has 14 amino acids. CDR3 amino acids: CASGLSGRGSEQFF. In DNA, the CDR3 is TGTGCTAGTGGTTTATCGGGAAGGGGGAGTGAGCAGTTCTTC.

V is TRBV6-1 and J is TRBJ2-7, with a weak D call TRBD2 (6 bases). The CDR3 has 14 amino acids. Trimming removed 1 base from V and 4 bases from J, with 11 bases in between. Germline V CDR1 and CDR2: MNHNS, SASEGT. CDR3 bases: TGTGCCAGCAGTGAAGGGGGGGTTTGGTACGAGCAGTACGTC. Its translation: CASSEGGVWYEQYV.

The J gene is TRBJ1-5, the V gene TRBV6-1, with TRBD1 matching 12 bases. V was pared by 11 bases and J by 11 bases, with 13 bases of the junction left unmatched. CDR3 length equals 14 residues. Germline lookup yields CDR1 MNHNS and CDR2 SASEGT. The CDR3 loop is CASQPGTGGRTQHF. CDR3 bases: TGTGCCTCCCAACCCGGGACAGGGGGCAGGACCCAGCATTTT.

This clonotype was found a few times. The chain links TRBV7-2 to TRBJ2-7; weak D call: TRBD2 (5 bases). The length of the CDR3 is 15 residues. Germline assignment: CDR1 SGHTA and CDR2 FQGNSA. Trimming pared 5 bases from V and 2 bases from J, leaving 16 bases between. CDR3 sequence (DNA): TGTGCCAGCAGCCCCCAGCCGGGGAGAACCTACGAGCAGTACTTC. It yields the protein CASSPQPGRTYEQYF.

The CDR3 spells CASSPLYTEAFF. The CDR3 DNA follows: TGTGCCAGCAGTCCGTTGTACACTGAAGCTTTCTTT. The chain uses TRBV28 and TRBJ1-1; D is ambiguous. The CDR3 covers 12 residues. CDR1 and CDR2 from the germline V gene are MDHEN and SYDVKM. V lost 5 bases, J lost 3 bases, and 7 bases lay in between.

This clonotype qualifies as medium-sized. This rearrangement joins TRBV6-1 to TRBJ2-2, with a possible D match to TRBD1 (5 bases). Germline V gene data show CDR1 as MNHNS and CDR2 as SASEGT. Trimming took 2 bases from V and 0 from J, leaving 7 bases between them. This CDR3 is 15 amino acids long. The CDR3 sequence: CASSEPGTNTGELFF. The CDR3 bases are TGTGCCAGCAGTGAACCAGGGACGAACACCGGGGAGCTGTTTTTT.

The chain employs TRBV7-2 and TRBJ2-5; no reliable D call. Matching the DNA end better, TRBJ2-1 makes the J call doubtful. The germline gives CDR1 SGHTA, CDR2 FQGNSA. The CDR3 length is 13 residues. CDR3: CASSRTIQETQFF. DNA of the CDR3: TGTGCCAGCAGCCGGACGATACAAGAGACCCAGTTCTTC.

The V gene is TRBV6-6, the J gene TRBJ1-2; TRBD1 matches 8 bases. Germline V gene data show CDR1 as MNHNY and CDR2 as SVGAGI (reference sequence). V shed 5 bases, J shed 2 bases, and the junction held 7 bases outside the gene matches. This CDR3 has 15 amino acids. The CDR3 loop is CASSDRGQVNYGYTF. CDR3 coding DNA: TGTGCCAGCAGTGATCGGGGACAGGTGAACTATGGCTACACCTTC.

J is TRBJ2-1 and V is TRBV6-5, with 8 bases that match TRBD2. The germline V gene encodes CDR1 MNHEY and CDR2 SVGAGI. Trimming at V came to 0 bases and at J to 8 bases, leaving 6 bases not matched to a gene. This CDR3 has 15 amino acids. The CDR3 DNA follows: TGTGCCAGCAGTTACTCTCGGGAGGGCCAGGATGAGCAGTTCTTC. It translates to CASSYSREGQDEQFF.

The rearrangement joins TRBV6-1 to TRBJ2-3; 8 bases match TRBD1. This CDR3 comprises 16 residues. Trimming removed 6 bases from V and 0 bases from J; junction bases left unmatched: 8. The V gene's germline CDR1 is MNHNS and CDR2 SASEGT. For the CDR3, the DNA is TGTGCCAGCAGACTGACAGGGGTCACTAGCACAGATACGCAGTATTTT. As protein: CASRLTGVTSTDTQYF.

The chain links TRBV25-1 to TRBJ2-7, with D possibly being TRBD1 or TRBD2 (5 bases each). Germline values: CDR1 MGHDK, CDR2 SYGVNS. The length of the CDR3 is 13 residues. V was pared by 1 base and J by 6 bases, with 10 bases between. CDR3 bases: TGTGCCAGCAGTGAATGGGACCCCCGCGAGCAGTACTTC. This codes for CASSEWDPREQYF.

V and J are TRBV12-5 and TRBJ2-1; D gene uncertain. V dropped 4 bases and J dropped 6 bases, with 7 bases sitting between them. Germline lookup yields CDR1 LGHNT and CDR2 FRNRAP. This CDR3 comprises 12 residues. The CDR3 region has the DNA TGTGCTAGTGGTTCGGGCCCCAATGAGCAGTTCTTC. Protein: CASGSGPNEQFF.

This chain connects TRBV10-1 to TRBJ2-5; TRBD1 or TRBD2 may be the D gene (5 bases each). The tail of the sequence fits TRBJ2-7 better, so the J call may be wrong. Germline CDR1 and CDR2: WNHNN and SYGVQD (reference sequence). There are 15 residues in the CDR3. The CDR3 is CASSERQGRRYEQYV. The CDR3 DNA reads TGCGCCAGCAGTGAGAGGCAGGGAAGGAGGTACGAGCAGTACGTC.

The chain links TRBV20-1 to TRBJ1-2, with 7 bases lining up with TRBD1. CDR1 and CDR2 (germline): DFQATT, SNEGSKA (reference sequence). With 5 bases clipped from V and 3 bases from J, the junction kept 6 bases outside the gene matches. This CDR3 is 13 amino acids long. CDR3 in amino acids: CSAGGQGDYGYTF. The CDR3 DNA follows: TGCAGTGCTGGGGGGCAGGGGGACTATGGCTACACCTTC.

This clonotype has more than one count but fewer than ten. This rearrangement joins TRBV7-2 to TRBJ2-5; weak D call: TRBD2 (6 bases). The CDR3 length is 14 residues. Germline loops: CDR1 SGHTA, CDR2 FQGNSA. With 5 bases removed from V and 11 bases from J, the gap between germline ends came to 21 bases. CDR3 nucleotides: TGTGCCAGCAGCCCGCCCACGGACTCCCGGGGGCAGTACTTC. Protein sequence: CASSPPTDSRGQYF.

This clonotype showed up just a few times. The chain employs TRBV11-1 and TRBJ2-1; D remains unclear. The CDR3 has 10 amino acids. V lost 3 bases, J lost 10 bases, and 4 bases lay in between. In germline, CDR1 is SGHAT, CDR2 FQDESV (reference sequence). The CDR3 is CASSLGEQFF. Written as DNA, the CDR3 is TGTGCCAGCAGCTTGGGGGAGCAGTTCTTC.

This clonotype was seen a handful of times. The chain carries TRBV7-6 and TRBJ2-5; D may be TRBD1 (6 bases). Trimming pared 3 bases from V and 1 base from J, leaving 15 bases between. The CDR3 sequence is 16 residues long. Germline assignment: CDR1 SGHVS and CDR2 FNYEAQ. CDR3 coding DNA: TGTGCCAGCAGCTTGGGGTTGGGGGCGGGCCAAGAGACCCAGTACTTC. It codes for CASSLGLGAGQETQYF.